The next 29 T cell receptor beta chains were all read from a single sample in a study of neurological immune-mediated disorders. Documented time point: longitudinal time-point 3. From the 5' RACE reads, TCRdb called clonotypes with MiXCR, one entry per CDR3 protein. This sample carries fewer than 55,000 distinct CDR3 sequences, 12% of them seen once, and the ten largest clones take around 10%. The sample taken for sequencing was PBMCs. The receptors here all came from a male donor with HTLV-1-associated myelopathy (HAM/TSP).

This clonotype has a count of ten or more. The V gene is TRBV9, the J gene TRBJ1-2; unclear D gene. The germline V gene encodes CDR1 SGDLS and CDR2 YYNGEE. The CDR3 contains 15 residues. With 4 bases removed from V and 4 bases from J, the gap between germline ends came to 17 bases. This CDR3 is CASSLLDTRPYGYTF. Here the CDR3 DNA reads TGTGCCAGCAGCCTTCTAGACACGCGCCCCTATGGCTACACCTTC.

This clonotype appeared a few times. V and J are TRBV12-3 or TRBV12-4 and TRBJ1-1, with TRBD1 identical over 9 bases. This CDR3 has 15 amino acids. J was trimmed by 2 bases and V by 5 bases; bases with no gene match: 6. The CDR3 DNA sequence: TGTGCCAGCAGTCCCAGGACAGGGGTTAACACTGAAGCTTTCTTT. Its translation is CASSPRTGVNTEAFF.

This clonotype has ten or more counts. One junction end does not reproduce the germline sequence, and a read error may be involved. The rearrangement uses TRBV29-1 and TRBJ1-2; D remains unclear. The CDR3 is 13 amino acids. CDR1 SQVTM and CDR2 ANQGSEA come from the germline V gene. CDR3 bases: TGCAGCGTTGAAGATTGGCCCAGGATCGACCCGAACTTC. Its protein is CSVEDWPRIDPNF.

Many counts were recorded for this clonotype. The chain employs TRBV20-1 and TRBJ1-2; D possibly corresponds to TRBD1 (6 bases). V was shortened by 5 bases and J by 3 bases, with 13 bases between the two germline ends. CDR1 and CDR2 (germline): DFQATT, SNEGSKA (reference sequence). The CDR3 spans 13 residues. The CDR3 loop reads CSAANRDDYGYTF. The CDR3 DNA sequence: TGCAGTGCTGCCAACAGGGATGACTATGGCTACACCTTC.

This clonotype was detected many times. The chain couples TRBV5-1 to TRBJ2-1, with D tentatively TRBD1 (6 bases). Germline V gene data show CDR1 as SGHRS and CDR2 as YFSETQ. The CDR3 runs 14 residues. V lost 5 bases and J 9 bases, leaving 18 bases between the germline ends. CDR3: CASSQGQGLTEQFF. The CDR3 DNA reads TGCGCCAGCAGTCAGGGGCAGGGTCTAACTGAGCAGTTCTTC.

This clonotype appeared many times. The gene calls are TRBV11-2 and TRBJ2-1, with no clear D. Trimming took 8 bases from V and 12 from J, leaving 20 bases between them. CDR3 size: 13 residues. Germline-derived CDR1 and CDR2 are SGHAT and FQNNGV. CDR3 coding DNA: TGTGCCAGCCACCCCCCGGGTCAATACGGGCAGTTCTTC. Protein sequence: CASHPPGQYGQFF. The whole variable domain, filled in from reference TRBV11-2 and TRBJ2-1, reads EAGVAQSPRYKIIEKRQSVAFWCNPISGHATLYWYQQILGQGPKLLIQFQNNGVVDDSQLPKDRFSAERLKGVDSTLKIQPAKLEDSAVYLCASHPPGQYGQFFGPGTRLTVL.

This clonotype was seen at least ten times. The J gene is TRBJ1-5, the V gene TRBV12-3 or TRBV12-4, with 8 bases aligning to TRBD1. The CDR3 totals 14 residues. The ends lost 6 bases at V and 10 bases at J; junction bases unmatched: 11. The CDR3: CASSSGQVGSPQHF. The CDR3, as DNA: TGTGCCAGCAGCTCGGGACAGGTCGGTTCTCCCCAGCATTTT.

This clonotype was recorded at least ten times. The chain has TRBV5-1 and TRBJ1-5; 8 nucleotides match TRBD1. V was pared by 4 bases and J by 10 bases, with 7 bases of the junction left unmatched. The CDR3 is made up of 13 amino acids. Germline CDR1 SGHRS, CDR2 YFSETQ. The CDR3 coding sequence is TGCGCCAGCAGCAAGACAGGGGATTTACCCCAGCATTTT. Amino acid sequence: CASSKTGDLPQHF. The variable domain in full, with the rest retrieved from reference TRBV5-1 and TRBJ1-5, is KAGVTQTPRYLIKTRGQQVTLSCSPISGHRSVSWYQQTPGQGLQFLFEYFSETQRNKGNFPGRFSGRQFSNSRSEMNVSTLELGDSALYLCASSKTGDLPQHFGDGTRLSIL.

This clonotype appeared many times. The chain employs TRBV4-3 and TRBJ1-2; 11 positions match TRBD1. CDR3 length: 15 residues. After removal of 4 bases from V and 3 bases from J, the junction contained 4 bases not matched to a gene. Germline assignment: CDR1 LGHNA and CDR2 YSLEER. DNA for the CDR3: TGCGCCAGCAGCCCCTCGGGACAGGGGGACTATGGCTACACCTTC. Residues: CASSPSGQGDYGYTF.

This clonotype was observed many times. The rearrangement joins TRBV6-6 to TRBJ2-7, with 8 bases identical to TRBD2. The CDR3 is 14 residues long. Germline trimming cut 4 bases from V and 3 bases from J; bases unmatched to any gene: 5. Germline assignment: CDR1 MNHNY and CDR2 SVGAGI (reference sequence). The CDR3 DNA sequence: TGTGCCAGCAGTTTTCGGGGGGGAGACTACGAGCAGTACTTC. Translation gives CASSFRGGDYEQYF.

This clonotype was recorded many times. The V call is TRBV28, the J call TRBJ1-4, with 8 bases identical to TRBD1. V trimming: 5 bases; J trimming: 6 bases; junction bases outside the gene matches: 14. Germline CDR1 MDHEN, CDR2 SYDVKM. The CDR3 loop spans 17 amino acids. CDR3 DNA sequence: TGTGCCAGCAGTCCATTCATCCAGGGGGCTACTTATGAAAAACTGTTTTTT. This gives the protein CASSPFIQGATYEKLFF.

This clonotype was counted ten times or more. V and J are TRBV11-3 and TRBJ2-7, with 9 bases lining up with TRBD1. This CDR3 is 15 amino acids long. Germline loops: CDR1 SGHNT, CDR2 YENEEA. V gave up 4 bases and J gave up 6 bases; unmatched junction bases: 10. Here the CDR3 DNA reads TGTGCCAGCAGCTCCCCCATCGGACAGGGGAGCGAGCAGTACTTC. This sequence encodes CASSSPIGQGSEQYF.

This clonotype was counted many times. This rearrangement joins TRBV27 to TRBJ1-5; D is perhaps TRBD1 (6 bases). CDR3 size: 15 residues. CDR1 and CDR2 from the germline V gene are MNHEY and SMNVEV (reference sequence). Trimming shortened V by 0 bases and J by 2 bases, and 8 bases separated the two germline ends. CDR3 in amino acids: CASSLSGAGNQPQHF. CDR3 bases: TGTGCCAGCAGTTTATCGGGGGCGGGCAATCAGCCCCAGCATTTT.

This clonotype was seen many times. This chain joins TRBV20-1 and TRBJ2-2; D may be TRBD1 or TRBD2 (5 bases each). In germline, CDR1 is DFQATT, CDR2 SNEGSKA (reference sequence). This CDR3 is built from 14 residues. V was pared by 2 bases and J by 0 bases, with 7 bases between. The CDR3 region is CSARQGANTGELFF. The DNA for the CDR3 is TGCAGTGCTAGACAGGGAGCGAACACCGGGGAGCTGTTTTTT.

This clonotype was picked up many times. The chain links TRBV7-6 to TRBJ2-2; D unclear. Germline-derived CDR1 and CDR2 are SGHVS and FNYEAQ. V lost 5 bases and J lost 0, with 4 bases in between. The CDR3 has 13 amino acids. CDR3 in amino acids: CASSHSNTGELFF. In nucleotides, the CDR3 is TGTGCCAGCAGCCATTCGAACACCGGGGAGCTGTTTTTT.

The sample holds many counts of this clonotype. This chain joins TRBV27 and TRBJ1-5, with TRBD1 identical over 10 bases. The CDR3 covers 16 residues. Germline CDR1 and CDR2: MNHEY and SMNVEV (reference sequence). V shed 5 bases, J shed 3 bases, and the junction held 7 bases outside the gene matches. In DNA form, the CDR3 reads TGTGCCAGCAGTGCGGGACAGGGGTGGGTCAATCAGCCCCAGCATTTT. It yields the protein CASSAGQGWVNQPQHF.

This clonotype was seen at least ten times. The chain combines TRBV7-2 with TRBJ1-6, with D hard to call. CDR1 and CDR2 (germline): SGHTA, FQGNSA. V dropped 2 bases and J dropped 7 bases, with 9 bases sitting between them. The CDR3 totals 14 residues. Here the CDR3 DNA reads TGTGCCAGCAGCTTAAGACTGATGAATTCACCCCTCCACTTT. Protein sequence: CASSLRLMNSPLHF.

The rearrangement uses TRBV12-3 or TRBV12-4 and TRBJ1-5, with 8 bases fitting TRBD1. Unmatched junction bases numbered 3, after V lost 6 bases and J lost 2 bases. This CDR3 spans 14 amino acids. The CDR3 loop reads CASRLTGGNQPQHF. CDR3 sequence (DNA): TGTGCCAGCAGATTGACAGGGGGCAATCAGCCCCAGCATTTT.

In its sample, this clonotype was seen many times. V gene TRBV30 combines with J gene TRBJ1-1; no clear D. The CDR3 has 13 residues. Trimming took 0 bases from V and 0 from J, leaving 5 bases between them. Per the germline V gene, CDR1 is GTSNPN and CDR2 is SVGIG (reference sequence). CDR3 nucleotide sequence: TGTGCCTGGAGTGTAGCCTTGAACACTGAAGCTTTCTTT. It is translated as CAWSVALNTEAFF.

This clonotype was picked up many times. V usage is TRBV3-1 and J usage is TRBJ2-1; 9 bases match TRBD1. CDR1 is LGHDT, CDR2 YNNKEL, per germline (reference sequence). This CDR3 spans 15 amino acids. V lost 0 bases and J lost 15; bases outside the gene matches: 12. The CDR3 spells CASSQDLLSGTGMFF. The CDR3 region has the DNA TGTGCCAGCAGCCAAGACCTGCTGTCCGGGACAGGGATGTTCTTC.

This clonotype showed up many times. This sequence joins TRBV7-6 and TRBJ2-3; TRBD2 aligns across 10 bases. In germline, CDR1 is SGHVS, CDR2 FNYEAQ. The CDR3 consists of 15 residues. Losses at the gene ends were 4 bases for V and 2 bases for J; bases not matched to a gene: 3. The CDR3 DNA reads TGTGCCAGCAGCTCTAGCGGGGGAGCCACAGATACGCAGTATTTT. It specifies CASSSSGGATDTQYF.

This clonotype was seen at least ten times. CDR3 in amino acids: CSALSTGTEWEQYF. The CDR3 DNA is TGCAGTGCCCTATCAACTGGGACAGAGTGGGAGCAGTACTTC. The chain joins TRBV20-1 to TRBJ2-7, with 7 bases that match TRBD1. J was trimmed by 7 bases and V by 6 bases; bases with no gene match: 15. CDR3 length: 14 amino acids. The V gene's germline CDR1 is DFQATT and CDR2 SNEGSKA (reference sequence).

This clonotype was counted at least ten times. This chain connects TRBV15 to TRBJ2-1; weak D call: TRBD1 (6 bases). The CDR3 runs to 13 residues. Trimming shortened V by 3 bases and J by 8 bases, and 11 bases separated the two germline ends. Germline V gene data show CDR1 as LNHNV and CDR2 as YYDKDF (reference sequence). The CDR3 DNA sequence: TGTGCCACCAGCAGGGGGTCAGGGGATGAGCAGTTCTTC. Translating it yields CATSRGSGDEQFF. The complete variable domain, with remaining parts taken from reference TRBV15 and TRBJ2-1, reads DAMVIQNPRYQVTQFGKPVTLSCSQTLNHNVMYWYQQKSSQAPKLLFHYYDKDFNNEADTPDNFQSRRPNTSFCFLDIRSPGLGDTAMYLCATSRGSGDEQFFGPGTRLTVL.

This clonotype was recorded at least ten times. The CDR3 here is CASSLSGTNNYGYTF. Here the CDR3 DNA reads TGTGCCAGCAGCTTATCCGGGACAAATAACTATGGCTACACCTTC. J is TRBJ1-2 and V is TRBV7-3; D is perhaps TRBD1 (6 bases). This CDR3 region has 15 residues. The V end lost 2 bases, the J end lost 1 base, and 11 bases lay between the germline ends. Germline V gives CDR1 SGHTA, CDR2 FQGTGA.

Many counts were recorded for this clonotype. The chain combines TRBV12-3 or TRBV12-4 with TRBJ1-1; D is unresolved. Trimming stripped 5 bases from V and 5 bases from J, with 18 bases between. The CDR3 has 15 residues. The CDR3 region has the DNA TGTGCCAGCAGTCCAACGGTAGGGCTTTTGACTGAAGCTTTCTTT. Translation: CASSPTVGLLTEAFF.

This clonotype appeared many times. The chain recombines TRBV5-1 with TRBJ2-5, with 8 bases fitting TRBD2. The germline gives CDR1 SGHRS, CDR2 YFSETQ. V dropped 0 bases and J dropped 2; count of bases not matched to a gene: 3. CDR3 length equals 15 residues. Here the CDR3 reads CASSLGVAGQETQYF. The CDR3 region has the DNA TGCGCCAGCAGCTTGGGGGTAGCGGGGCAAGAGACCCAGTACTTC.

In its sample, this clonotype was seen many times. Written as DNA, the CDR3 is TGTGCCAGCAGCTTAGCCCGCCAGGGCTATGGCTACACCTTC. It is translated as CASSLARQGYGYTF. The chain recombines TRBV7-2 with TRBJ1-2, with D possibly TRBD1 on 5 matching bases. CDR1 is SGHTA, CDR2 FQGNSA, per germline. The CDR3 sequence is 14 residues long. V lost 0 bases to trimming and J lost 4 bases, with 9 bases between them.

This clonotype was counted many times. The rearrangement links TRBV9 to TRBJ2-7; maybe TRBD1 (6 bases). The CDR3 is 15 residues long. Germline CDR1 SGDLS, CDR2 YYNGEE. Trimming removed 3 bases from V and 5 bases from J, with 18 bases in between. CDR3 bases: TGTGCCAGCAGCGCAACGACAGGCTTCGAGGACGAGCAGTACTTC. This gives the protein CASSATTGFEDEQYF.

Ten or more counts support this clonotype. The genes are TRBV5-1 and TRBJ1-2; tentative D call: TRBD1 (5 bases). V lost 0 bases to trimming and J lost 6 bases, with 12 bases between them. CDR1 is SGHRS and CDR2 is YFSETQ in the germline V gene. This CDR3 comprises 14 residues. Here the CDR3 reads CASSLVRGLDGYTF. The CDR3 DNA sequence: TGCGCCAGCAGCTTGGTAAGGGGTCTCGATGGCTACACCTTC.